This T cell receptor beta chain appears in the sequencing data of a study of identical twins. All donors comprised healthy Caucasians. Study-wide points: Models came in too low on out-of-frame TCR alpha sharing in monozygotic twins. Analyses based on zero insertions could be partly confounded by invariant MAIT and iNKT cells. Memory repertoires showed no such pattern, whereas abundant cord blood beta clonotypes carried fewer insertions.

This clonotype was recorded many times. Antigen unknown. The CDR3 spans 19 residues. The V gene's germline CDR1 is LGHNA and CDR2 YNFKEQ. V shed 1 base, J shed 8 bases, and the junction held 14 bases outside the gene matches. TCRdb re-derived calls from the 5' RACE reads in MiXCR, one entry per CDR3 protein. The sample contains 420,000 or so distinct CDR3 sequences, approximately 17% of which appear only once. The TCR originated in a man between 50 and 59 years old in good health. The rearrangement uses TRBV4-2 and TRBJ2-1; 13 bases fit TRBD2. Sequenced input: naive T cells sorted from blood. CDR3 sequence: CASSQAMGLAGRGTYEQFF. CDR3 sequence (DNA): TGTGCCAGCAGCCAAGCTATGGGACTAGCGGGGAGGGGGACATATGAGCAGTTCTTC.